These T cell receptor beta chains were read from a single sample in a study of shared clonotypes between healthy human individuals. Clones were sequenced by immunoSEQ multiplex PCR, and TCRdb holds only the in-frame ones, with some missing. The profile shows around 550,000 clones, 90% to 97% of them singletons. Material: naive CD4+ T cells sorted from blood. All receptors come from a woman between 25 and 40 years old in good health. CDR3s include the opening cysteine and the closing phenylalanine or tryptophan. Each record gives: D gene, J gene, clone size, V gene, CDR3 DNA, CDR3 protein. A D gene is named only where the DNA matches it firmly. The size of a clone is reported for some rows only, either as once, few or many, or as a class for expanded clones.

>NA|TRBJ1-4|NA|TRBV7-8
TGTGCCAGCAGCTTAGCTGTCAGACAGAATGAAAAACTGTTTTTT
CASSLAVRQNEKLFF
>NA|TRBJ2-1|NA|TRBV5-1
TGCGCCAGCAGCTTGAGCTGGGCCGCGAACACCTACAATGAGCAGTTCTTC
CASSLSWAANTYNEQFF
>TRBD2|TRBJ2-7|NA|TRBV27
TGTGCCAGCAGGGACCAGACTAGCGGGAACTACGAGCAGTACTTC
CASRDQTSGNYEQYF
>NA|TRBJ1-5|NA|TRBV2
TGTGCCAGCAGTACAGGAAACCGTAATCAGCCCCAGCATTTT
CASSTGNRNQPQHF
>NA|TRBJ1-1|NA|TRBV29-1
TGCAGCGGGGACGGGGGGGTAGACACTGAAGCTTTCTTT
CSGDGGVDTEAFF
>TRBD1|TRBJ1-2|NA|TRBV19
TGTGCCAGTAGTCTAGGGACAGAAGGCTACACCTTC
CASSLGTEGYTF
>TRBD2|TRBJ2-5|NA|TRBV11-2
TGTGCCAGCAGCTTTCTAGCGGGAGTTAGGGAGACCCAGTACTTC
CASSFLAGVRETQYF
>NA|TRBJ1-5|NA|TRBV10-2
TGCGCCAGCAGTGTTGGGAGAGACAATCAGCCCCAGCATTTT
CASSVGRDNQPQHF
>NA|TRBJ1-1|NA|TRBV27
TGTGCCAGCAGTACTCAATGGGGACATCCGGGAACTGAAGCTTTCTTT
CASSTQWGHPGTEAFF
>NA|TRBJ2-3|NA|TRBV5-1
TGCGCCAGCTCATTGGCGGAGTTAACAGATACGCAGTATTTT
CASSLAELTDTQYF
>TRBD2|TRBJ2-7|NA|TRBV19
TGTGCCAGTAGTATTCAGGGGACTAGCAACTACGAGCAGTACTTC
CASSIQGTSNYEQYF
>NA|TRBJ1-4|NA|TRBV28
TGTGCCAGCAGTGGAGGGGGGACAACTAATGAAAAACTGTTTTTT
CASSGGGTTNEKLFF
>TRBD2|TRBJ2-7|NA|TRBV4-1
TGCGCCAGCAGCCAACCGGGACTAGCTGTCCACGAGCAGTACTTC
CASSQPGLAVHEQYF
>NA|TRBJ1-3|NA|TRBV6-5
TGTGCCAGCAGGGGGGTTGGAACTGGAAACACCATATATTTT
CASRGVGTGNTIYF
>TRBD2|TRBJ2-1|NA|TRBV28
TGTGCCAGCAGGCCCGGTTCGGCTAGCGGGAGCTATGAGCAGTTCTTC
CASRPGSASGSYEQFF
>NA|TRBJ2-2|NA|TRBV5-1
TGCGCCAGCAGCTTGGCAGGGTCGGGCACCGGGGAGCTGTTTTTT
CASSLAGSGTGELFF
>TRBD2|TRBJ2-7|NA|TRBV28
TGTGCCAGCAGTCGGTGGCTAGCGGGAACCTCCTACGAGCAGTACTTC
CASSRWLAGTSYEQYF
>TRBD1|TRBJ2-5|NA|TRBV27
TGTGCCAGCAGTCAGAACAGGGGGGAGACCCAGTACTTC
CASSQNRGETQYF
>NA|TRBJ2-1|NA|TRBV11-2
TGTGCCAGCAGCACAACCTCCTACAATGAGCAGTTCTTC
CASSTTSYNEQFF
>NA|TRBJ1-2|NA|TRBV28
TGTGCCAGCAGACTCGGGAACAGGAATGGCTACACCTTC
CASRLGNRNGYTF
>TRBD1|TRBJ1-1|NA|TRBV5-1
TGCGCCAGCAGCTTGACAGGGGTCTCCTTGAACACTGAAGCTTTCTTT
CASSLTGVSLNTEAFF
>TRBD2|TRBJ2-7|once|TRBV19
TGTGCCAGTAGTCGGGCGGGGACTATGCTGTCCTACGAGCAGTACTTC
CASSRAGTMLSYEQYF
>NA|TRBJ2-7|few|TRBV11-2
TGTGCCAGCAGCTCCTTGAGGAGGGGGACCTACGAGCAGTACTTC
CASSSLRRGTYEQYF
>TRBD2|TRBJ2-1|NA|TRBV6-8
TGTGCCAGCAGTTACTGGGGACTAGCGGGACCGAGCTCCTACAATGAGCAGTTCTTC
CASSYWGLAGPSSYNEQFF
>TRBD1|TRBJ1-2|NA|TRBV2
TGTGCCAGCAGGAGACAGGGAACGAACTATGGCTACACCTTC
CASRRQGTNYGYTF
>NA|TRBJ1-1|once|TRBV28
TGTGCGGTAGCGACGAACACTGAAGCTTTCTTT
CAVATNTEAFF
>TRBD2|TRBJ2-5|NA|TRBV9
TGTGCCAGCAGCGTAGCTACTTGGGGGGGCCAAGAGACCCAGTACTTC
CASSVATWGGQETQYF
>TRBD1|TRBJ1-1|NA|TRBV13
TGTGCCAGCAGCTTAGGGGACAGGGGGAAGGTCGAAGCTTTCTTT
CASSLGDRGKVEAFF